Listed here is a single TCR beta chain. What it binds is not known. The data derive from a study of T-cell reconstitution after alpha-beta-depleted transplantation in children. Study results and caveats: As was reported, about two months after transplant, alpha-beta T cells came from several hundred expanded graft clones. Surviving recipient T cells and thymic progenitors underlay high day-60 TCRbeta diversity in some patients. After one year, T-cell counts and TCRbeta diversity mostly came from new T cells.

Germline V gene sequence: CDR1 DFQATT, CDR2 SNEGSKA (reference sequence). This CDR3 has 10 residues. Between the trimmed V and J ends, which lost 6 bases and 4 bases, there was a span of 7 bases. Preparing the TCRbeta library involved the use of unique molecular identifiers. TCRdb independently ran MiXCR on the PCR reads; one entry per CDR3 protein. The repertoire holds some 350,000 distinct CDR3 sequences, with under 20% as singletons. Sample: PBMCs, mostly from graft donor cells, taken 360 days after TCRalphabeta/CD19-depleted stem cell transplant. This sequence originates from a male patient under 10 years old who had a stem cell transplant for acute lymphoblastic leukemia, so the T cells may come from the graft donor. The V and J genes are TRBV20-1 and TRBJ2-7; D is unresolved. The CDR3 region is CSALGYEQYF. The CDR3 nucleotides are TGCAGTGCATTAGGGTACGAGCAGTACTTC.